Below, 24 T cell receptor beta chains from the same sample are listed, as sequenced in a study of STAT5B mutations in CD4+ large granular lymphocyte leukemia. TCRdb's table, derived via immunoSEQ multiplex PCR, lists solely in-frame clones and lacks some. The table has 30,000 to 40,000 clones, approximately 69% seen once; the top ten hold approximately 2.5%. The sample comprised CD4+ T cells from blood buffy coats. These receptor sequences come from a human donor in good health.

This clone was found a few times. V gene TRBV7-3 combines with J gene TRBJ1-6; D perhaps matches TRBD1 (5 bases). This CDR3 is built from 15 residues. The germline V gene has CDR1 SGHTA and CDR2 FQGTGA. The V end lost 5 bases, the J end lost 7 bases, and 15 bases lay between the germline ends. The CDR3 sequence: CASSQLGGANSPLHF. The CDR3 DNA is TGTGCCAGCAGCCAACTGGGGGGAGCGAATTCACCCCTCCACTTT.

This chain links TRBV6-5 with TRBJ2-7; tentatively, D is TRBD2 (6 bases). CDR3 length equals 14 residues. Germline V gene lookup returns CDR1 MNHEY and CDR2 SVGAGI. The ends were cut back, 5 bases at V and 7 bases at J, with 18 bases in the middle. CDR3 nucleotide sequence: TGTGCCAGCAGTCGGGGGAGTTTTGCCAGGGAGCAGTACTTC. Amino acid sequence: CASSRGSFAREQYF.

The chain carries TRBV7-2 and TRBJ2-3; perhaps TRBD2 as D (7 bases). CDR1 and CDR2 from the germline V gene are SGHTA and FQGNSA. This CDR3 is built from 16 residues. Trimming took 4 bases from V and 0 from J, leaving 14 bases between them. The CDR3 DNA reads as TGTGCCAGCAGCTCGTCGGGGGGCCCTAGCACAGATACGCAGTATTTT. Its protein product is CASSSSGGPSTDTQYF.

The CDR3 bases are TGTGCCAGCAGCGTCTACGGTCCCACAGATACGCAGTATTTT. Amino acid sequence: CASSVYGPTDTQYF. The chain combines TRBV9 with TRBJ2-3, with D unresolved. Germline lookup yields CDR1 SGDLS and CDR2 YYNGEE. The CDR3 is made up of 14 amino acids. Trimming cost V 2 bases and J 2 bases, with 9 bases left between them.

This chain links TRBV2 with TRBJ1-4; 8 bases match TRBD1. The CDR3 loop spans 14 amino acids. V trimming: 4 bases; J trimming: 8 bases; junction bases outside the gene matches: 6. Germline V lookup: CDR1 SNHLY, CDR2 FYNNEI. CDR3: CASSGTTGEEKLFF. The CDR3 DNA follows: TGTGCCAGCAGTGGGACGACAGGGGAGGAAAAACTGTTTTTT.

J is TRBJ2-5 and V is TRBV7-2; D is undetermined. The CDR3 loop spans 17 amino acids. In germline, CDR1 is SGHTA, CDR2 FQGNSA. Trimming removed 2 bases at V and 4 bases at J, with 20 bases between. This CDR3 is CASSLSFSHPPRETQYF. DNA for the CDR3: TGTGCCAGCAGCTTAAGTTTCTCACACCCCCCGCGAGAGACCCAGTACTTC. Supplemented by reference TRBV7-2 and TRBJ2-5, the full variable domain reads GAGVSQSPSNKVTEKGKDVELRCDPISGHTALYWYRQSLGQGLEFLIYFQGNSAPDKSGLPSDRFSAERTGGSVSTLTIQRTQQEDSAVYLCASSLSFSHPPRETQYFGPGTRLLVL.

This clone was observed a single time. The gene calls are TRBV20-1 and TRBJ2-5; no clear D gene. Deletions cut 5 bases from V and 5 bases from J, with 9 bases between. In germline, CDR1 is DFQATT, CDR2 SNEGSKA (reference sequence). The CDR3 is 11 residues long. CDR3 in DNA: TGCAGTGCTTCCCTTACCGAGACCCAGTACTTC. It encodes CSASLTETQYF.

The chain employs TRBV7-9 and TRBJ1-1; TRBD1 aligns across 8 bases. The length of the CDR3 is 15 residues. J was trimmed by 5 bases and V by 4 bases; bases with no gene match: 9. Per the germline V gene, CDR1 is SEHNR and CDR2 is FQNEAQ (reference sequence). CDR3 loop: CASSSQGAIATEAFF. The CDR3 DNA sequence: TGTGCCAGCAGCTCCCAGGGGGCGATTGCAACTGAAGCTTTCTTT. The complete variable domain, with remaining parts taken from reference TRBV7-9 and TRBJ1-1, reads DTGVSQNPRHKITKRGQNVTFRCDPISEHNRLYWYRQTLGQGPEFLTYFQNEAQLEKSRLLSDRFSAERPKGSFSTLEIQRTEQGDSAMYLCASSSQGAIATEAFFGQGTRLTVV.

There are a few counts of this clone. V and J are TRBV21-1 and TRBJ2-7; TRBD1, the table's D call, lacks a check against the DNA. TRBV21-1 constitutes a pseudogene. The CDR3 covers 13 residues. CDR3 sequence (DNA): TGTGATATAGGTGGGACAGACTCCTACGAGCAGTACTTC. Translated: CDIGGTDSYEQYF.

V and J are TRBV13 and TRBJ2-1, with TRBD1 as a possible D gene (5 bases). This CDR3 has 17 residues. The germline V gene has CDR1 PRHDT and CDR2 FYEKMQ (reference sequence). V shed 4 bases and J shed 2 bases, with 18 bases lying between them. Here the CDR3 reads CASSSTHLSTAYNEQFF. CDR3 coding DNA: TGTGCCAGCAGCTCCACCCACCTCTCGACAGCCTACAATGAGCAGTTCTTC.

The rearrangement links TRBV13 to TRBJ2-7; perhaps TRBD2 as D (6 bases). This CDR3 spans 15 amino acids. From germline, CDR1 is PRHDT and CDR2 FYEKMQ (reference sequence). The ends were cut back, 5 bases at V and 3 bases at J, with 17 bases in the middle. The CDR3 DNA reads TGTGCCAGCAGCCAATCGGGACTTGACATCTACGAGCAGTACTTC. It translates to CASSQSGLDIYEQYF.

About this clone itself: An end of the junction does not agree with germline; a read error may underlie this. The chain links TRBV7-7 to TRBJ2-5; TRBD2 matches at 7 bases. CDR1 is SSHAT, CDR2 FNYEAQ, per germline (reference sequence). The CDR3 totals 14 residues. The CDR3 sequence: CASSFRLAEETQYF. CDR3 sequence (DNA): TGTGCTAGCAGCTTCCGTCTAGCGGAAGAGACCCAGTACTTC.

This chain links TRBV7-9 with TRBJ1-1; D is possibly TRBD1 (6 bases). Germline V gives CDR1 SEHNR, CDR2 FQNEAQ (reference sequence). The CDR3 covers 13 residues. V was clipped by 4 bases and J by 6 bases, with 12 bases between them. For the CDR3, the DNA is TGTGCCAGCAGCTCACAGGGATTCGCTGAAGCTTTCTTT. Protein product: CASSSQGFAEAFF.

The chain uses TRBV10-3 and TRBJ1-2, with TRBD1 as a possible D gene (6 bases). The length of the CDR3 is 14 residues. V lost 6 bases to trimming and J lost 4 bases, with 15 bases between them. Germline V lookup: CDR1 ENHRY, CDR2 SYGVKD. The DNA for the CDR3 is TGTGCCATCAGGGGGGGAGGACAGAGCTATGGCTACACCTTC. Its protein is CAIRGGGQSYGYTF.

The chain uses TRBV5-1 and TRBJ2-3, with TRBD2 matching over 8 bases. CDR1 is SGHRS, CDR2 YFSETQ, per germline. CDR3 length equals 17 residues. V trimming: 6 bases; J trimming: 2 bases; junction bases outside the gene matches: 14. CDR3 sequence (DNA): TGCGCCAGCACCCCCTTAGTGACGGGGGGGAACACAGATACGCAGTATTTT. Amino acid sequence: CASTPLVTGGNTDTQYF.

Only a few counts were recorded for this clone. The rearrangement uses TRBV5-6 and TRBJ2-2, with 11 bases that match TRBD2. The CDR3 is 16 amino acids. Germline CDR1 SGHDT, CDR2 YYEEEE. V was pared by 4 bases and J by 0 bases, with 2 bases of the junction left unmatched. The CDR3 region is CASSLGLAANTGELFF. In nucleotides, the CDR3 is TGTGCCAGCAGCCTGGGACTAGCGGCGAACACCGGGGAGCTGTTTTTT. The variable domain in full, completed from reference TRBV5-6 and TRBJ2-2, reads DAGVTQSPTHLIKTRGQQVTLRCSPKSGHDTVSWYQQALGQGPQFIFQYYEEEERQRGNFPDRFSGHQFPNYSSELNVNALLLGDSALYLCASSLGLAANTGELFFGEGSRLTVL.

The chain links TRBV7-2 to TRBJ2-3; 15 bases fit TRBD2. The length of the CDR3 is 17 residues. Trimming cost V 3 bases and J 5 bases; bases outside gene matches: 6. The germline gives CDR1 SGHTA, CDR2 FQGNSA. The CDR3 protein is CASSLGTSGGWLDTQYF. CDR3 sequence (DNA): TGTGCCAGCAGCTTGGGGACTAGCGGGGGGTGGTTAGATACGCAGTATTTT.

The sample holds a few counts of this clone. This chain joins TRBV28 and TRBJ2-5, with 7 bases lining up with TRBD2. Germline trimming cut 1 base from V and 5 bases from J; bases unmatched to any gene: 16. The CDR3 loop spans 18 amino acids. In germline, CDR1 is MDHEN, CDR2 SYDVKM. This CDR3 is CASSLYPRGGARTETQYF. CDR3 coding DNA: TGTGCCAGCAGTTTATATCCCCGGGGAGGGGCGAGGACGGAGACCCAGTACTTC.

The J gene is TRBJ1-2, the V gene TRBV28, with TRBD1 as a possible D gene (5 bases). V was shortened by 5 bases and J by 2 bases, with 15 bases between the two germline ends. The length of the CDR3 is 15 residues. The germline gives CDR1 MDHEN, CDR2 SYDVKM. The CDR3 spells CASSREPGLNYGYTF. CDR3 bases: TGTGCCAGCAGTCGAGAGCCGGGGCTCAACTATGGCTACACCTTC.

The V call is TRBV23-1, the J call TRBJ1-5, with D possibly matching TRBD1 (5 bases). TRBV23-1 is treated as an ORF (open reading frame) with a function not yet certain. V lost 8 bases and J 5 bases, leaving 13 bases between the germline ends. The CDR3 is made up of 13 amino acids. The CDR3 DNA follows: TGCGCCAGCGGCCTCAGCAGGGATCAGCCCCAGCATTTT. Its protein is CASGLSRDQPQHF.

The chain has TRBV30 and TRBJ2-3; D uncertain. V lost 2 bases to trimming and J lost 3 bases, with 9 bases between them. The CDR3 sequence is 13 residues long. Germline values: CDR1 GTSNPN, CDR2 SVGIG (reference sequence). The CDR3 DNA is TGTGCCTGGAGTCTCCTGGGGACAGATACGCAGTATTTT. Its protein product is CAWSLLGTDTQYF.

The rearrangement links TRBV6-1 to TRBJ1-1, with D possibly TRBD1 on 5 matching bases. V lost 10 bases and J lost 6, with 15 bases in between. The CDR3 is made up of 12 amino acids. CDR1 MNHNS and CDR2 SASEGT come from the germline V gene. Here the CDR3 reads CATTGGGSEAFF. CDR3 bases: TGTGCCACCACCGGGGGGGGGTCTGAAGCTTTCTTT.

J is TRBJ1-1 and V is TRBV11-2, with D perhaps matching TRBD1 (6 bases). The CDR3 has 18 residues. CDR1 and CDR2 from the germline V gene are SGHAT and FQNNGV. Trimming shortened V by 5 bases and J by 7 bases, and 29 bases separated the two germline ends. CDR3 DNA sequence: TGTGCCAGCAGCCCCTGGCGTCCGAGGTGGAGGGGGACGAATGAAGCTTTCTTT. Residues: CASSPWRPRWRGTNEAFF.

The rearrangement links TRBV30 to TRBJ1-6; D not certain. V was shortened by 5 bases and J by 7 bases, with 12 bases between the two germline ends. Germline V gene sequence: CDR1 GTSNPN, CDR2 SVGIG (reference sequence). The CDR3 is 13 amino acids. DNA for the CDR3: TGTGCCTGGGATGATCCCTTCAATTCACCCCTCCACTTT. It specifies CAWDDPFNSPLHF.